Below, 20 T cell receptor beta chains from the same sample are listed, as sequenced in a study of T cell responses to AZD1222 COVID-19 vaccine. Assay used: immunoSEQ multiplex PCR; TCRdb lists only in-frame clones, some missing. Found here are around 78,000 clones, roughly nine tenths of them singletons; the top ten hold 4.2%. The sample in question was peripheral blood, obtained on day 0 of AZD1222 vaccination. The receptors shown here come from an adult in good health.

V usage is TRBV11-3 and J usage is TRBJ2-7; D gene ambiguous. Germline CDR1 is SGHNT and CDR2 is YENEEA. The ends were cut back, 2 bases at V and 0 bases at J, with 8 bases in the middle. The CDR3 is made up of 14 amino acids. CDR3 residues: CASSLKSSSYEQYF. DNA for the CDR3: TGTGCCAGCAGCTTAAAATCAAGCTCCTACGAGCAGTACTTC. Together with reference TRBV11-3 and TRBJ2-7, the CDR3 gives the full variable domain: EAGVVQSPRYKIIEKKQPVAFWCNPISGHNTLYWYLQNLGQGPELLIRYENEEAVDDSQLPKDRFSAERLKGVDSTLKIQPAELGDSAVYLCASSLKSSSYEQYFGPGTRLTVT.

The chain couples TRBV7-2 to TRBJ2-2; either TRBD1 or TRBD2 may supply D (6 bases each). Germline V CDR1 and CDR2: SGHTA, FQGNSA. V was trimmed by 1 base and J by 4 bases, leaving 16 bases between them. The CDR3 is 17 residues long. The CDR3 DNA is TGTGCCAGCAGCTTAGGCGGGACAACCCGGGCCACCGGGGAGCTGTTTTTT. It specifies CASSLGGTTRATGELFF.

V and J are TRBV12-3 or TRBV12-4 and TRBJ2-7; the D gene could be TRBD1 or TRBD2 (6 bases each). Deletions cut 3 bases from V and 6 bases from J, with 12 bases between. The CDR3 runs to 13 residues. Here the CDR3 DNA reads TGTGCCAGCAGTTTCAGGGGACTCGGCGAGCAGTACTTC. Translated, it gives CASSFRGLGEQYF.

This chain links TRBV3-1 (or the pseudogene TRBV3-2) with TRBJ2-7; TRBD1 is a possible D gene (6 bases). The CDR3 is 14 residues long. Germline assignment: CDR1 LGHDT and CDR2 YNNKEL (reference sequence). V gave up 4 bases and J gave up 9 bases, with 19 bases separating them. The chain's CDR3 is CASSPQGREIVQYF. For the CDR3, the DNA is TGTGCCAGCAGCCCGCAGGGGAGAGAGATTGTGCAGTACTTC.

This chain joins TRBV6-2 or TRBV6-3 and TRBJ1-2, with D maybe TRBD1 (5 bases). CDR1 and CDR2 (germline): MNHEY, SVGEGT. The CDR3 extends over 16 amino acids. V shed 0 bases and J shed 6 bases, with 17 bases lying between them. CDR3 protein: CASSYSRRGSGDGYTF. In nucleotides, the CDR3 is TGTGCCAGCAGTTACTCCCGCCGGGGGAGTGGAGATGGCTACACCTTC.

The sample holds a few counts of this clone. The J gene is TRBJ1-1, the V gene TRBV7-9; tentatively, D is TRBD1 (5 bases). From germline, CDR1 is SEHNR and CDR2 FQNEAQ (reference sequence). With 5 bases removed from V and 1 base from J, the gap between germline ends came to 11 bases. The CDR3 is 14 residues long. As DNA, the CDR3 is TGTGCCAGCAGCCAGGGACGGGAGAACACTGAAGCTTTCTTT. This codes for CASSQGRENTEAFF.

The chain combines TRBV4-2 with TRBJ2-7; no clear D. Germline-derived CDR1 and CDR2 are LGHNA and YNFKEQ. CDR3 length: 15 amino acids. V shed 4 bases and J shed 3 bases, with 16 bases lying between them. CDR3 amino acids: CASSRSLSGYYEQYF. CDR3 coding DNA: TGTGCCAGCAGCCGCTCTTTATCGGGCTACTACGAGCAGTACTTC.

This sequence joins TRBV7-2 and TRBJ1-4, with D uncertain. The CDR3 extends over 14 amino acids. Germline values: CDR1 SGHTA, CDR2 FQGNSA. V was shortened by 5 bases and J by 7 bases, with 14 bases between the two germline ends. For the CDR3, the DNA is TGTGCCAGCAGCCTTCATAACTCGGGTGAAAAACTGTTTTTT. This codes for CASSLHNSGEKLFF.

The rearrangement joins TRBV12-3 or TRBV12-4 to TRBJ1-2; the D is unclear. CDR3 size: 13 residues. Trimming left V 3 bases short and J 9 bases short, with 14 bases between. The CDR3 bases are TGTGCCAGCAGTTTCGGCACCCAGAGGAGCTACACCTTC. Its protein is CASSFGTQRSYTF.

This clone showed up just once. This chain links TRBV12-3 or TRBV12-4 with TRBJ2-7; D is unresolved. This CDR3 region has 13 residues. V was trimmed by 4 bases and J by 2 bases, leaving 9 bases between them. The CDR3 sequence: CASSWTAPYEQYF. The CDR3 DNA reads as TGTGCCAGCAGTTGGACCGCTCCCTACGAGCAGTACTTC.

J is TRBJ2-3 and V is TRBV7-8; TRBD2 matches 7 bases. CDR1 is SGHVS and CDR2 is FQNEAQ in the germline V gene. The junction had 6 bases not matched to a gene; V was cut back by 3 bases and J by 3 bases. The CDR3 contains 15 residues. The DNA of the CDR3 is TGTGCCAGCAGCTTTGGGGGGGAGAGGACAGATACGCAGTATTTT. Translating gives CASSFGGERTDTQYF.

CDR3 sequence: CASRGTGVGPDTQYF. CDR3 DNA sequence: TGTGCCAGCAGGGGAACAGGGGTGGGGCCCGATACGCAGTATTTT. The J gene is TRBJ2-3, the V gene TRBV28; TRBD1 matches 7 bases. Per the germline V gene, CDR1 is MDHEN and CDR2 is SYDVKM. This CDR3 is built from 15 residues. With 6 bases clipped from V and 6 bases from J, the junction kept 12 bases outside the gene matches. The full variable domain, in which reference TRBV28 and TRBJ2-3 provide the parts outside the CDR3, is DVKVTQSSRYLVKRTGEKVFLECVQDMDHENMFWYRQDPGLGLRLIYFSYDVKMKEKGDIPEGYSVSREKKERFSLILESASTNQTSMYLCASRGTGVGPDTQYFGPGTRLTVL.

This sequence joins TRBV18 and TRBJ1-1, with 8 bases lining up with TRBD1. Germline assignment: CDR1 KGHSH and CDR2 LQKENI. V gave up 6 bases and J gave up 1 base; unmatched junction bases: 13. This CDR3 is 17 amino acids long. CDR3 residues: CASSPGTGHQWNTEAFF. CDR3 sequence (DNA): TGTGCCAGCTCCCCCGGGACAGGTCATCAATGGAACACTGAAGCTTTCTTT.

This chain connects TRBV7-7 to TRBJ1-2, with D perhaps matching TRBD1 (6 bases). The CDR3 runs to 15 residues. CDR1 SSHAT and CDR2 FNYEAQ come from the germline V gene (reference sequence). The V end lost 0 bases, the J end lost 8 bases, and 16 bases lay between the germline ends. The CDR3 coding sequence is TGTGCCAGCAGCTTAGCTGGCAGGGGCAGGGGAGGCTACACCTTC. The encoded protein is CASSLAGRGRGGYTF.

A remark on this clone: An end of the junction differs from the germline gene, which may be a read error. The chain combines TRBV5-5 with TRBJ2-7, with 10 nucleotides matching TRBD1. The CDR3 contains 14 residues. Germline loops: CDR1 SGHKS, CDR2 YYEKEE (reference sequence). The CDR3 region is CASSLQGQGPGRHF. The CDR3 DNA reads TGTGCCAGCAGCCTCCAGGGACAGGGGCCTGGGAGGCACTTC.

This clone appeared a few times. This sequence joins TRBV6-5 and TRBJ2-1, with 8 nucleotides matching TRBD1. CDR3 length: 13 residues. Germline values: CDR1 MNHEY, CDR2 SVGAGI. The J segment lost 9 bases and the V segment lost 8 bases, leaving 9 bases of the junction unmatched. CDR3 coding DNA: TGTGCCAGCGGGACAGGTCGAGCGGGTGAGCAGTTCTTC. Translating gives CASGTGRAGEQFF.

CDR3 DNA sequence: TGTGCCAGCAGCTTAGCGAGAGGGATGAACTATGGCTACACCTTC. Translation: CASSLARGMNYGYTF. This sequence joins TRBV7-9 and TRBJ1-2; D not resolved. CDR3 length: 15 residues. Trimming cost V 0 bases and J 2 bases, with 10 bases left between them. The V gene's germline CDR1 is SEHNR and CDR2 FQNEAQ (reference sequence).

The rearrangement links TRBV7-2 to TRBJ1-1; D is perhaps TRBD1 (5 bases). This CDR3 is 14 amino acids long. CDR1 is SGHTA, CDR2 FQGNSA, per germline. V shed 2 bases and J shed 2 bases, with 9 bases lying between them. The CDR3: CASSLSGGNTEAFF. The CDR3 region has the DNA TGTGCCAGCAGCTTATCGGGGGGAAACACTGAAGCTTTCTTT.

V usage is TRBV6-5 and J usage is TRBJ1-3; D might be TRBD1 (5 bases). Germline assignment: CDR1 MNHEY and CDR2 SVGAGI. V was shortened by 7 bases and J by 3 bases, with 13 bases between the two germline ends. The CDR3 contains 14 residues. CDR3 nucleotides: TGTGCCAGCACTCTAGACAGTGGTGGAAACACCATATATTTT. Translating gives CASTLDSGGNTIYF.

V and J are TRBV6-4 and TRBJ2-3; D remains ambiguous. CDR3 size: 13 residues. Germline CDR1 is MRHNA and CDR2 is SNTAGT. The V end lost 3 bases, the J end lost 1 base, and 5 bases lay between the germline ends. As DNA, the CDR3 is TGTGCCAGCAGTGATCGGCGCACAGATACGCAGTATTTT. As protein: CASSDRRTDTQYF.